This TCR beta chain was retrieved from a study of cytomegalovirus exposure and HLA in healthy donors. Study-level results: Segments of the TCR beta V type were, in most cases, productive about 87% or about 30% of the time in an earlier analysis. In a later analysis, common viral pathogens appeared linked to several of the most significant clusters.

Notes on this clone: Antigen unknown.

This CDR3 is 13 amino acids long. The V and J ends lost 5 bases and 0 bases respectively, with 8 bases between them. Germline CDR1 and CDR2: SGHAT and FQNNGV. The study ran its PCR with 60 Vbeta and 13 Jbeta primers. Only in-frame clones appear in the TCRdb table, and some are missing; sequencing was by immunoSEQ multiplex PCR. The sample shows about 63,000 clones, 73% of them seen only once. The specimen was PBMCs. The chain joins TRBV11-2 to TRBJ2-7; D might be TRBD2 (5 bases). The sequence derives from a man aged 45-65 years in good health and CMV-seronegative. The CDR3 region is CASSETNSYEQYF. DNA for the CDR3: TGTGCCAGCAGCGAGACTAACTCCTACGAGCAGTACTTC. Full variable domain (missing parts from reference TRBV11-2 and TRBJ2-7): EAGVAQSPRYKIIEKRQSVAFWCNPISGHATLYWYQQILGQGPKLLIQFQNNGVVDDSQLPKDRFSAERLKGVDSTLKIQPAKLEDSAVYLCASSETNSYEQYFGPGTRLTVT.